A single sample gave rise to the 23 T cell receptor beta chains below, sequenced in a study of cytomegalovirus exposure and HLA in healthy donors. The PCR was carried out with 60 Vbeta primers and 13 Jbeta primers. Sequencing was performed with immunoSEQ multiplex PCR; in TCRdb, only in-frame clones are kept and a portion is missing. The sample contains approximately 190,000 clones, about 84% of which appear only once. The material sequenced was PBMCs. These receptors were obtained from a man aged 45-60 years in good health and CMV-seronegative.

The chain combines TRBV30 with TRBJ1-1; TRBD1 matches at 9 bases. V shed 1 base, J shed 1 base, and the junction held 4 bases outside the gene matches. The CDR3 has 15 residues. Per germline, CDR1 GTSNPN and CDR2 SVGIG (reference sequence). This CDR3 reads CAWSANRGRNTEAFF. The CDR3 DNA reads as TGTGCCTGGAGTGCAAACAGGGGGCGGAACACTGAAGCTTTCTTT.

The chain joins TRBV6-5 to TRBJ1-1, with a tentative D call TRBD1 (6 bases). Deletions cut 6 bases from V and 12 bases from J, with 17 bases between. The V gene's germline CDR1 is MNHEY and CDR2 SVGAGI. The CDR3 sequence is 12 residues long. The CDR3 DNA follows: TGTGCCAGCAGCCGTGGACAGTCTTCGACTTTCTTT. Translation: CASSRGQSSTFF.

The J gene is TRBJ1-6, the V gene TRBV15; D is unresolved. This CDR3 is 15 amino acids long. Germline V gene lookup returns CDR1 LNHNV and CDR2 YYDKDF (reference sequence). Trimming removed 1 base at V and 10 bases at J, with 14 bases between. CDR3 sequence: CATSRVVLMGSPLHF. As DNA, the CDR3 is TGTGCCACCAGCAGAGTGGTCCTCATGGGCTCACCCCTCCACTTT.

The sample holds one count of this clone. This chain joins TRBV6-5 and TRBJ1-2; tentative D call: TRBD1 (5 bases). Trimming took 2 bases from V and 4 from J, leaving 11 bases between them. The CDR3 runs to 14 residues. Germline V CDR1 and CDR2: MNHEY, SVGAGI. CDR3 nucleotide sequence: TGTGCCAGCAGTTACCGGGGGGAACCCTATGGCTACACCTTC. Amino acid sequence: CASSYRGEPYGYTF.

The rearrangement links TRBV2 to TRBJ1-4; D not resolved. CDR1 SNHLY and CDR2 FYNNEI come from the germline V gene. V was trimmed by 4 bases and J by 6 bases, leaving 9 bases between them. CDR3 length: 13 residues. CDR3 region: CASSVAEDEKLFF. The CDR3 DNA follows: TGTGCCAGCAGTGTGGCAGAAGATGAAAAACTGTTTTTT. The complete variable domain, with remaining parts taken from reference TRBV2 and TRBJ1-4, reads EPEVTQTPSHQVTQMGQEVILRCVPISNHLYFYWYRQILGQKVEFLVSFYNNEISEKSEIFDDQFSVERPDGSNFTLKIRSTKLEDSAMYFCASSVAEDEKLFFGSGTQLSVL.

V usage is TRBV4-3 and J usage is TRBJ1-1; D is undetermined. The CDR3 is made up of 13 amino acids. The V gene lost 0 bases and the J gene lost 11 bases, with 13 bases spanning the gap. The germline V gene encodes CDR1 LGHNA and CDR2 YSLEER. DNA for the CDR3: TGCGCCAGCAGCCAAGATCTGGGTTTGGAGGCTTTCTTT. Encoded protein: CASSQDLGLEAFF.

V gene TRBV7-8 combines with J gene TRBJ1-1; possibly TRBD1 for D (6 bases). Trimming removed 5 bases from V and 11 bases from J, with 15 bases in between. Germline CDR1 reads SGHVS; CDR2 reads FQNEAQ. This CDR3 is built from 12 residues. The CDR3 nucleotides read TGTGCCAGCAGCGAAGGACAGTCGATCGCTTTCTTT. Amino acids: CASSEGQSIAFF.

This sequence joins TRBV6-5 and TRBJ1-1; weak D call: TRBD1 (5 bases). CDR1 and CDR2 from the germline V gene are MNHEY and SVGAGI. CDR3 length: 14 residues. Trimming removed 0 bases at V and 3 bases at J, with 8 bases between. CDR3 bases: TGTGCCAGCAGTTACTCGACCAGGGACACTGAAGCTTTCTTT. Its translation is CASSYSTRDTEAFF.

Written as DNA, the CDR3 is TGTGCCAGTAGGGGACTAGCGGGGGGATATGATACGCAGTATTTT. Encoded protein: CASRGLAGGYDTQYF. The V call is TRBV19, the J call TRBJ2-3, with 15 nucleotides matching TRBD2. The CDR3 sequence is 15 residues long. Germline CDR1 is LNHDA and CDR2 is SQIVND (reference sequence). Trimming took 6 bases from V and 6 from J; bases not matched to a gene: 4.

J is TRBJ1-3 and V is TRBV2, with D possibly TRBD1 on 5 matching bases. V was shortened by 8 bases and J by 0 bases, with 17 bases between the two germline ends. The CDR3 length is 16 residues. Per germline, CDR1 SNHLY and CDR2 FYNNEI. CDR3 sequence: CASQKTMQGSGNTIYF. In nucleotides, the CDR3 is TGTGCCAGCCAGAAAACCATGCAGGGCTCTGGAAACACCATATATTTT. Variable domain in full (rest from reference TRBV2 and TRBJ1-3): EPEVTQTPSHQVTQMGQEVILRCVPISNHLYFYWYRQILGQKVEFLVSFYNNEISEKSEIFDDQFSVERPDGSNFTLKIRSTKLEDSAMYFCASQKTMQGSGNTIYFGEGSWLTVV.

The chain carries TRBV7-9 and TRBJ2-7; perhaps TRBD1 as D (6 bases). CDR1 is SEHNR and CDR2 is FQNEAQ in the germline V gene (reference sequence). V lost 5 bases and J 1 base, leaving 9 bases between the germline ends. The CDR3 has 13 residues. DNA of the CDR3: TGTGCCAGCAGCGTCGGACAGTCCTACGAGCAGTACTTC. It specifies CASSVGQSYEQYF.

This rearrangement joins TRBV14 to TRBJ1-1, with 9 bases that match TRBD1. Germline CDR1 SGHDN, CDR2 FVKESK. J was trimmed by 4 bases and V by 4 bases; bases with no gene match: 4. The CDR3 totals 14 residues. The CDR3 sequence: CASSLQGASTEAFF. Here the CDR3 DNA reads TGTGCCAGCAGCCTACAGGGGGCAAGCACTGAAGCTTTCTTT.

The chain's CDR3 is CAWSVQRGAINEQFF. Written as DNA, the CDR3 is TGTGCCTGGAGTGTACAACGGGGGGCCATCAATGAGCAGTTCTTC. This chain joins TRBV30 and TRBJ2-1, with TRBD2 as a possible D gene (7 bases). CDR1 and CDR2 (germline): GTSNPN, SVGIG (reference sequence). The CDR3 runs 15 residues. Deletions cut 0 bases from V and 6 bases from J, with 15 bases between.

The CDR3 reads CASSQDPGWPGTEAFF. DNA of the CDR3: TGCGCCAGCAGCCAAGACCCTGGGTGGCCGGGGACTGAAGCTTTCTTT. This rearrangement joins TRBV4-1 to TRBJ1-1; D unclear. CDR1 and CDR2 (germline): MGHRA, YSYEKL. This CDR3 contains 16 residues. The germline V and J ends were trimmed by 0 bases and 5 bases, with 16 bases remaining between them.

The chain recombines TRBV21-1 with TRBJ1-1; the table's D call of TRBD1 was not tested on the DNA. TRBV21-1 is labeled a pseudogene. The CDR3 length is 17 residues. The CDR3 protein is CASSKARRRQRGTEAFF. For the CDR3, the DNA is TGTGCCAGCAGCAAAGCGCGGAGAAGACAGAGGGGGACTGAAGCTTTCTTT.

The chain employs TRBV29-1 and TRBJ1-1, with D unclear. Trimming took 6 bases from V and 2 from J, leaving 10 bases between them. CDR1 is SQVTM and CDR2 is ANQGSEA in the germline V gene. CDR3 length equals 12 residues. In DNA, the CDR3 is TGCAGCGTCCGACACCCAAACACTGAAGCTTTCTTT. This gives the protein CSVRHPNTEAFF.

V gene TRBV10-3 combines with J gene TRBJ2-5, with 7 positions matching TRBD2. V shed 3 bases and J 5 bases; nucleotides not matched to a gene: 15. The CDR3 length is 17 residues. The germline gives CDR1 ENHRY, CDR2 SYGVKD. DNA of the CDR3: TGTGCCATCAGTGATCTCCCCCGGGGGGTAGGAATGGAGACCCAGTACTTC. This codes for CAISDLPRGVGMETQYF.

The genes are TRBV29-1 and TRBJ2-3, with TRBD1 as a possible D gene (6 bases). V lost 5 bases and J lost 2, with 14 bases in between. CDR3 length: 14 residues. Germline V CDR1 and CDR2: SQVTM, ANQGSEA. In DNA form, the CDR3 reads TGCAGCGTTCGACAGGTTTTAGTCACAGATACGCAGTATTTT. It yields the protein CSVRQVLVTDTQYF.

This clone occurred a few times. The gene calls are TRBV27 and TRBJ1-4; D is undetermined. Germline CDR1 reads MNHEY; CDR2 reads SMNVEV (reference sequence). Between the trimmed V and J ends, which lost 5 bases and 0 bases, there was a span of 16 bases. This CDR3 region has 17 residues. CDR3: CASSPSLGVATNEKLFF. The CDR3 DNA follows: TGTGCCAGCAGTCCATCTCTAGGTGTTGCAACTAATGAAAAACTGTTTTTT.

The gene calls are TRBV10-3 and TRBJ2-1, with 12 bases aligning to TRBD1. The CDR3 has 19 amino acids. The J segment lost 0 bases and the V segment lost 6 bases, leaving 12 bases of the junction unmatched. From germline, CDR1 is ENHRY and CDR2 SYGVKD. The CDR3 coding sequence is TGTGCCATCAGAGGGGACAGGGGGCGCCCCGAAAGCTCCTACAATGAGCAGTTCTTC. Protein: CAIRGDRGRPESSYNEQFF.

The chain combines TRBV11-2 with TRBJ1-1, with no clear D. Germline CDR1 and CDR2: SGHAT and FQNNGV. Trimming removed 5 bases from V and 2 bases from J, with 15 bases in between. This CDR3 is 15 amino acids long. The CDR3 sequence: CASSVYGRSNTEAFF. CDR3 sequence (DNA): TGTGCCAGCAGCGTTTATGGGAGGAGTAACACTGAAGCTTTCTTT.

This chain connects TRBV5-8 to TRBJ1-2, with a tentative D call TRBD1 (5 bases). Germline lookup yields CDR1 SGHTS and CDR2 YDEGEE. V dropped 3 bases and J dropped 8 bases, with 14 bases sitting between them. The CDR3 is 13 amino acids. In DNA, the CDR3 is TGTGCCAGCAGCTGGGGGGACGAGCGAGGCTACACCTTC. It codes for CASSWGDERGYTF.

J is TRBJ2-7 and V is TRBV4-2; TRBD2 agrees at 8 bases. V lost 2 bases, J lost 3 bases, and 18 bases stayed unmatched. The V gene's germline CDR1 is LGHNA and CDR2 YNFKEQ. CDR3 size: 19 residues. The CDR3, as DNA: TGTGCCAGCAGCCAATCCTCTGGGGGGCGGGGGGCCGGGCTCTACGAGCAGTACTTC. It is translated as CASSQSSGGRGAGLYEQYF.